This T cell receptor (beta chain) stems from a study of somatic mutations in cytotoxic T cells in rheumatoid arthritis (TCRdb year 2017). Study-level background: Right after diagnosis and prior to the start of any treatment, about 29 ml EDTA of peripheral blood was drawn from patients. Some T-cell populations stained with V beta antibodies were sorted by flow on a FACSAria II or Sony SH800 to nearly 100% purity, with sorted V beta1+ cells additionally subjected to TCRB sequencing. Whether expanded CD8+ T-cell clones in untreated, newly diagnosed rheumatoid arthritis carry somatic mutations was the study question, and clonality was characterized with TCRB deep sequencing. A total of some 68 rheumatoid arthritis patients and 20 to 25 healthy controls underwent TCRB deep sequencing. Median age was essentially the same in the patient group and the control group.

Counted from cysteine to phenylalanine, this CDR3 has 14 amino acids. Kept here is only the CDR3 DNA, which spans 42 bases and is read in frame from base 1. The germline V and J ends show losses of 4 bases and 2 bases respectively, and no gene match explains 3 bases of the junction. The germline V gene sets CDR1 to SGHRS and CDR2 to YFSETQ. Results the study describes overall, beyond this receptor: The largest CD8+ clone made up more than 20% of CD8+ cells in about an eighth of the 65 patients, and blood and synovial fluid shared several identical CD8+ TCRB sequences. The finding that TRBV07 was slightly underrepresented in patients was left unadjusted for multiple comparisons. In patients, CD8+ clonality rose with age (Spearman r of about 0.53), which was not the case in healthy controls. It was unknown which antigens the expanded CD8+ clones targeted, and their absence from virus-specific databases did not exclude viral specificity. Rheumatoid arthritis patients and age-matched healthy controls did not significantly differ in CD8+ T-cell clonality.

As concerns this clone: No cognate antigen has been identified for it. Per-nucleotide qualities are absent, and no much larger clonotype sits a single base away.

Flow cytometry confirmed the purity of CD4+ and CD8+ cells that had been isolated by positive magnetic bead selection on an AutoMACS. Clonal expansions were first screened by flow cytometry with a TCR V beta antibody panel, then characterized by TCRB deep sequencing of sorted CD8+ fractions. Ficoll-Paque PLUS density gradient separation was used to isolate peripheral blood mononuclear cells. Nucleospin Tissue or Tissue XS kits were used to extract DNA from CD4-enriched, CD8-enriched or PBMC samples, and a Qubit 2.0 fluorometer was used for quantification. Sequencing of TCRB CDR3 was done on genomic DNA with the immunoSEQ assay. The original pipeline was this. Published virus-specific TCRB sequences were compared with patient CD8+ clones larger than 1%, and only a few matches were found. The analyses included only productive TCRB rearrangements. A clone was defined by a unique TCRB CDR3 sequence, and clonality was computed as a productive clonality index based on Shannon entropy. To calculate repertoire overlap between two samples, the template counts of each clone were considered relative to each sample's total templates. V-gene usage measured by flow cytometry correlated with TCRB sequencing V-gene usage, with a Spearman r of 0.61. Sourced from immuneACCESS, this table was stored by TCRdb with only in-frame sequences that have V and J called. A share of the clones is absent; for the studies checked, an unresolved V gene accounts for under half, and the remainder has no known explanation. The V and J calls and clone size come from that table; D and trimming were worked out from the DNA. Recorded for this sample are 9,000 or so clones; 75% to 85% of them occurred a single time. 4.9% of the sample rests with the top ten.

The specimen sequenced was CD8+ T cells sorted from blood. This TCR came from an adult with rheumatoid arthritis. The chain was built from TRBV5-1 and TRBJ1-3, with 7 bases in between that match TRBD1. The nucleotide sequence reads TGCGCCAGCAGCGATACAGGGGCTGGAAACACCATATATTTT. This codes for CASSDTGAGNTIYF.